This T cell receptor beta chain was recovered during a study of blood T cell repertoires in COVID-19. Sequencing used immunoSEQ multiplex PCR; TCRdb keeps in-frame clones, though not all of them. The profile covers about 180,000 clones, with 70% to 90% appearing a single time and over 9.5% taken by the ten largest. V was pared by 4 bases and J by 2 bases, with 8 bases of the junction left unmatched. Germline V gene lookup returns CDR1 MNHEY and CDR2 SVGAGI. The CDR3 consists of 15 residues. The TCR comes from a human donor with active or convalescent COVID-19. The donor label of this sample is uncertain. The rearrangement links TRBV6-5 to TRBJ2-7, with 7 bases lining up with TRBD1. Material for sequencing was peripheral blood. CDR3 loop: CASSSTGLGTYEQYF. The CDR3 nucleotides are TGTGCCAGCAGTTCGACAGGGTTAGGGACCTACGAGCAGTACTTC.